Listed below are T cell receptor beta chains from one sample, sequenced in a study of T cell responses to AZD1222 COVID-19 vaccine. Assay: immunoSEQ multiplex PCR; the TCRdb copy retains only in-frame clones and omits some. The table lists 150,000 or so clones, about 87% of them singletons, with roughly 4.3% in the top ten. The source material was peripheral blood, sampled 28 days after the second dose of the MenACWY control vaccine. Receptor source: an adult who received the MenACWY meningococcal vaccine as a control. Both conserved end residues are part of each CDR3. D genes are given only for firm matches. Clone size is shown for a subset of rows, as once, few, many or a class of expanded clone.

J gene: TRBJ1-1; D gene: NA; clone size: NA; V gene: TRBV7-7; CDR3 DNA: TGTGCCAGCAGCCCATTTGGGGGGAACACTGAAGCTTTCTTT; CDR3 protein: CASSPFGGNTEAFF
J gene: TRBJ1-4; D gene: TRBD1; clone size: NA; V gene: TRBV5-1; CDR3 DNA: TGCGCCAGCAGCCCGGGGGACAGGTCTAATGAAAAACTGTTTTTT; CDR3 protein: CASSPGDRSNEKLFF
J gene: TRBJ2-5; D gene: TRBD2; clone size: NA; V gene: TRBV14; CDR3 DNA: TGTGCCAGCAGCCGACTAGCGGCACAAGAGACCCAGTACTTC; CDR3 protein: CASSRLAAQETQYF
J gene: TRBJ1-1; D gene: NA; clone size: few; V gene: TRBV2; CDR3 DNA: TGTGCCAGCAGTGATGGGTGGGGGCCGGTCACTGAAGCTTTCTTT; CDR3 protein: CASSDGWGPVTEAFF
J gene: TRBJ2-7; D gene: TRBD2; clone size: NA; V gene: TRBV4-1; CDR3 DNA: TGCGCCAGCAGCCAAGTTTTTACCGGAGGTCTAGCGGGTCTTCCCTACGAGCAGTACTTC; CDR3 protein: CASSQVFTGGLAGLPYEQYF
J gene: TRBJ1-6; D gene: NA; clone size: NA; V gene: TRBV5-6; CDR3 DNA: TGTGCCAGCAGCCTAGACACTTTTTCACCCCTCCACTTT; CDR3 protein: CASSLDTFSPLHF
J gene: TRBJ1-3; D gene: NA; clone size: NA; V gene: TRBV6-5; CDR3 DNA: TGTGCCAGCAGCCTTAATCCGCGCCGGTACACCATATATTTT; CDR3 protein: CASSLNPRRYTIYF
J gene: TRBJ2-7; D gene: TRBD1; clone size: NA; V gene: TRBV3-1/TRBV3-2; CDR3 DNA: TGTGCCAGCAGCCAGACCTGGGACAGAGGGTTTTTAAAGCAGTACTTC; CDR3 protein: CASSQTWDRGFLKQYF
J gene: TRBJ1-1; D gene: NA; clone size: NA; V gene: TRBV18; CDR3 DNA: TGTGCCAGCTCACCACCGTTGGGGCAGCACACTGAAGCTTTCTTT; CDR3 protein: CASSPPLGQHTEAFF
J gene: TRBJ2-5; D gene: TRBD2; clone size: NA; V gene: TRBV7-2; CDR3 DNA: TGTGCCAGCAGCTTATTTGCGACTAGCGGCCTTGGGGCCCAGTACTTC; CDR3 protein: CASSLFATSGLGAQYF
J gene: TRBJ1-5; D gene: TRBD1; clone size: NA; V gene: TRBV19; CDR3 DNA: TGTGCCAGTAGAGGGTGGGAGCGGACAGGGGCCGTAACTAGCAATCAGCCCCAGCATTTT; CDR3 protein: CASRGWERTGAVTSNQPQHF